Listed below are T cell receptor beta chains from one sample, sequenced in a study of beta chain features in type 1 diabetes. Produced via immunoSEQ multiplex PCR; TCRdb's table is partial and in-frame only. Among more than 300,000 clones listed, roughly 16% were seen once. The sample consisted of naive CD4+ T cells from blood. The receptors here all came from a woman between 18 and 29 years old in good health. Both conserved end residues are part of each CDR3. Each record gives: V gene, J gene, clone size, CDR3 length, D gene, CDR3 protein, CDR3 DNA. The D gene is left open where the match is weak. The listing skips clone size in some rows; elsewhere it reads once, few, many or a size class.

v_gene: TRBV2
j_gene: TRBJ2-7
abundance: few
len: 14
d_gene: TRBD1
CDR3aa: CASSGDRGIYEQYF
CDR3nt: TGTGCCAGCAGTGGGGACAGGGGGATCTACGAGCAGTACTTC

v_gene: TRBV29-1
j_gene: TRBJ2-5
abundance: -
len: 13
d_gene: -
CDR3aa: CSVLGVSSETQYF
CDR3nt: TGCAGCGTTCTCGGGGTTTCAAGTGAGACCCAGTACTTC

v_gene: TRBV11-2
j_gene: TRBJ2-1
abundance: few
len: 10
d_gene: -
CDR3aa: CASSSGEQFF
CDR3nt: TGTGCCAGCAGCTCGGGTGAGCAGTTCTTC

v_gene: TRBV29-1
j_gene: TRBJ2-7
abundance: -
len: 16
d_gene: TRBD1
CDR3aa: CSVAYVGTGDEYEQYF
CDR3nt: TGCAGCGTTGCCTACGTCGGGACAGGGGACGAGTACGAGCAGTACTTC

v_gene: TRBV5-4
j_gene: TRBJ1-5
abundance: -
len: 12
d_gene: -
CDR3aa: CASSLPNQPQHF
CDR3nt: TGTGCCAGCAGCCTCCCGAATCAGCCCCAGCATTTT

v_gene: TRBV5-1
j_gene: TRBJ2-7
abundance: -
len: 14
d_gene: -
CDR3aa: CASSLERIGRGQYF
CDR3nt: TGCGCCAGCAGCTTGGAGCGAATCGGCCGCGGGCAGTACTTC

v_gene: TRBV7-3
j_gene: TRBJ2-7
abundance: few
len: 15
d_gene: TRBD1
CDR3aa: CASSQTGTGPYEQYF
CDR3nt: TGTGCCAGCAGCCAAACCGGGACAGGACCTTACGAGCAGTACTTC

v_gene: TRBV10-3
j_gene: TRBJ2-7
abundance: -
len: 14
d_gene: -
CDR3aa: CAIRRQAESYEQYF
CDR3nt: TGTGCCATCAGAAGACAGGCAGAGTCCTACGAGCAGTACTTC

v_gene: TRBV28
j_gene: TRBJ2-5
abundance: -
len: 13
d_gene: -
CDR3aa: CASSFGGAETQYF
CDR3nt: TGTGCCAGCAGTTTTGGGGGCGCTGAGACCCAGTACTTC

v_gene: TRBV25-1
j_gene: TRBJ2-3
abundance: -
len: 16
d_gene: -
CDR3aa: CASSDLSGFRTDTQYF
CDR3nt: TGTGCCAGCAGTGACCTTAGCGGATTTCGCACAGATACGCAGTATTTT

v_gene: TRBV6-5
j_gene: TRBJ1-2
abundance: -
len: 13
d_gene: -
CDR3aa: CASSRDTVGGYTF
CDR3nt: TGTGCCAGCAGCCGCGACACGGTCGGCGGCTACACCTTC

v_gene: TRBV5-1
j_gene: TRBJ2-7
abundance: few
len: 14
d_gene: -
CDR3aa: CASSLSSGAYEQYF
CDR3nt: TGCGCCAGCAGCTTGTCCAGCGGAGCCTACGAGCAGTACTTC

v_gene: TRBV30
j_gene: TRBJ1-5
abundance: -
len: 13
d_gene: -
CDR3aa: CAWSKQDNQPQHF
CDR3nt: TGTGCCTGGAGCAAACAGGACAATCAGCCCCAGCATTTT

v_gene: TRBV2
j_gene: TRBJ1-1
abundance: -
len: 12
d_gene: -
CDR3aa: CASGRSNTEAFF
CDR3nt: TGTGCCAGCGGCCGATCGAACACTGAAGCTTTCTTT

v_gene: TRBV20-1
j_gene: TRBJ2-1
abundance: -
len: 11
d_gene: -
CDR3aa: CSASERREQFF
CDR3nt: TGCAGTGCTAGTGAGCGGCGTGAGCAGTTCTTC

v_gene: TRBV5-6
j_gene: TRBJ2-1
abundance: -
len: 15
d_gene: -
CDR3aa: CASSPSASSYNEQFF
CDR3nt: TGTGCCAGCAGCCCTAGCGCCAGCTCCTACAATGAGCAGTTCTTC

v_gene: TRBV5-1
j_gene: TRBJ2-1
abundance: -
len: 15
d_gene: -
CDR3aa: CASSLVTPAYNEQFF
CDR3nt: TGCGCCAGCAGCCTGGTGACTCCTGCATACAATGAGCAGTTCTTC

v_gene: TRBV29-1
j_gene: TRBJ2-7
abundance: -
len: 12
d_gene: TRBD1
CDR3aa: CSVGQGPREQYF
CDR3nt: TGCAGCGTGGGACAGGGTCCGCGGGAGCAGTACTTC

v_gene: TRBV2
j_gene: TRBJ1-2
abundance: few
len: 13
d_gene: -
CDR3aa: CASTTDSNYGYTF
CDR3nt: TGTGCCAGCACGACGGACAGCAACTATGGCTACACCTTC

v_gene: TRBV30
j_gene: TRBJ2-1
abundance: -
len: 15
d_gene: TRBD2
CDR3aa: CAWSVTGAGGNEQFF
CDR3nt: TGTGCCTGGAGTGTAACGGGGGCGGGGGGTAATGAGCAGTTCTTC

v_gene: TRBV28
j_gene: TRBJ1-5
abundance: -
len: 13
d_gene: -
CDR3aa: CASIPRGNQPQHF
CDR3nt: TGTGCCAGTATTCCCCGGGGCAATCAGCCCCAGCATTTT

v_gene: TRBV18
j_gene: TRBJ2-7
abundance: few
len: 15
d_gene: TRBD2
CDR3aa: CASSRLAAGSYEQYF
CDR3nt: TGTGCCAGCTCCCGACTAGCGGCCGGCTCCTACGAGCAGTACTTC